This T cell receptor beta chain originates from a study of beta chain features in type 1 diabetes. The study's findings and limits: Naive, central memory and Treg TCRB repertoires appeared more alike in patients than in healthy donors. Among all four CD4+ subsets, Type 1 diabetes patients had TCRB CDR3s that were moderately but significantly shorter.

Reverse transcription of all isolated RNA meant that expressed TCRB transcripts were sequenced. This table comes from immunoSEQ multiplex PCR, and its TCRdb copy is limited to in-frame clones, with some not included. The sample carries approximately 330,000 clones, approximately 11% recorded once. V was clipped by 4 bases and J by 3 bases; unmatched bases: 2. The CDR3 contains 13 residues. CDR1 and CDR2 (germline): ENHRY, SYGVKD. In the case of this clone: What it recognizes is unknown.

This receptor was obtained from a woman in her 30s in good health. V is TRBV10-3 and J is TRBJ2-7, with 8 bases aligning to TRBD1. Sequenced sample: naive CD4+ T cells from blood. The CDR3 DNA is TGTGCCATCAGTGTGGACAGGGACTACGAGCAGTACTTC. This codes for CAISVDRDYEQYF.